This is a list of T cell receptor beta chains from one sample in a study of T-cell memory formation after mild COVID-19. MiXCR, run by TCRdb on the 5' RACE reads, gives a single entry per CDR3 protein. This table holds a few hundred thousand distinct CDR3 sequences, 16% found once. Sample: PBMCs or a T cell subset sorted from them (not recorded which). The receptors here all came from a man aged 18 to 35 who had mild COVID-19 (a few samples of this study predate the infection). Cell type and time point are not known. Both conserved end residues are part of each CDR3. Fields, in order: clone size, D gene, J gene, V gene, CDR3 protein, CDR3 DNA. A D gene is named only where the DNA matches it firmly. Part of the rows lack a size; the others show once, few, many or a class for expanded clones.

NA	NA	TRBJ2-3	TRBV24-1	CATSDWTTDTQYF	TGTGCCACCAGTGACTGGACCACAGATACGCAGTATTTT
NA	NA	TRBJ2-7	TRBV5-1	CASRWTLGPYEQYF	TGCGCCAGCCGTTGGACCCTCGGACCCTACGAGCAGTACTTC
NA	NA	TRBJ1-4	TRBV5-1	CASVLVDEKLFF	TGCGCCAGCGTACTAGTAGATGAAAAACTGTTTTTT
NA	NA	TRBJ2-3	TRBV4-2	CASSQGVLASTDTQYF	TGTGCCAGCAGCCAAGGGGTACTGGCTAGCACAGATACGCAGTATTTT
few	NA	TRBJ2-3	TRBV20-1	CSAGPQLLVITQYF	TGCAGTGCCGGACCCCAATTACTAGTCATTACGCAGTATTTT
once	TRBD2	TRBJ2-7	TRBV7-2	CASSLQAGGTYEQYF	TGTGCCAGCAGCTTACAAGCGGGAGGTACCTACGAGCAGTACTTC
few	TRBD2	TRBJ2-5	TRBV6-2/TRBV6-3	CASSLAGVDETQYF	TGTGCCAGCAGTTTAGCGGGGGTGGATGAGACCCAGTACTTC
few	TRBD1	TRBJ2-5	TRBV14	CASKGTGTGTRETQYF	TGTGCCAGCAAGGGGACCGGGACAGGGACGCGAGAGACCCAGTACTTC
NA	NA	TRBJ1-2	TRBV6-1	CASSGETGLMRYTF	TGTGCCAGCAGTGGAGAGACAGGCTTGATGCGCTACACCTTC
NA	NA	TRBJ2-3	TRBV3-1	CASSQTSSTDTQYF	TGTGCCAGCAGCCAAACGTCTAGCACAGATACGCAGTATTTT
NA	NA	TRBJ2-4	TRBV12-3/TRBV12-4	CASSFSWAHNIQYF	TGTGCCAGCAGTTTCTCGTGGGCGCATAACATTCAGTACTTC
NA	NA	TRBJ2-3	TRBV20-1	CLQSNGATDTQYF	TGCCTTCAGTCTAATGGGGCCACAGATACGCAGTATTTT
NA	NA	TRBJ1-1	TRBV28	CASTGINTEAFF	TGTGCCAGCACGGGGATAAACACTGAAGCTTTCTTT
NA	NA	TRBJ1-1	TRBV25-1	CASIRSEVNTEAFF	TGTGCCAGCATAAGGTCTGAGGTGAACACTGAAGCTTTCTTT
many	TRBD1	TRBJ2-7	TRBV5-1	CASSLGQGAYEQYF	TGCGCCAGCAGCTTGGGACAGGGGGCCTACGAGCAGTACTTC
few	NA	TRBJ2-7	TRBV12-3/TRBV12-4	CASSFWEMGEQYF	TGTGCCAGCAGTTTTTGGGAGATGGGAGAGCAGTACTTC
NA	NA	TRBJ1-2	TRBV12-3/TRBV12-4	CASSLEGPGYTF	TGTGCCAGCAGTTTAGAGGGGCCCGGCTACACCTTC
few	TRBD1	TRBJ1-2	TRBV5-1	CASSSQGGAYGYTF	TGCGCCAGCAGCTCTCAGGGGGGGGCCTATGGCTACACCTTC
NA	TRBD1	TRBJ1-1	TRBV3-1	CASSQLTQGAGTEAFF	TGTGCCAGCAGCCAACTAACCCAGGGGGCGGGAACTGAAGCTTTCTTT
few	NA	TRBJ1-2	TRBV15	CATSRDREGYRGYTF	TGTGCCACCAGCAGAGATCGGGAGGGGTACCGTGGCTACACCTTC
NA	NA	TRBJ2-1	TRBV5-1	CASSPTGLDYNEQFF	TGCGCCAGCAGCCCGACAGGACTGGACTACAATGAGCAGTTCTTC
few	NA	TRBJ2-5	TRBV5-1	CASSPRFPGWETQYF	TGCGCCAGCAGCCCCCGTTTCCCAGGCTGGGAGACCCAGTACTTC
NA	NA	TRBJ1-6	TRBV7-2	CASSLASGAGSPLHF	TGTGCCAGCAGCTTAGCTTCAGGGGCAGGGTCACCCCTCCACTTT
few	NA	TRBJ2-7	TRBV10-2	CASVSFGGGEQYF	TGCGCCAGCGTATCATTCGGGGGCGGCGAGCAGTACTTC
NA	NA	TRBJ2-7	TRBV5-1	CASAGNEALYEQYF	TGCGCCAGTGCAGGAAACGAGGCGCTCTACGAGCAGTACTTC
NA	TRBD2	TRBJ2-7	TRBV3-1	CASSQDLTSGSYEQYF	TGTGCCAGCAGCCAAGATCTCACTAGCGGTTCCTACGAGCAGTACTTC
few	NA	TRBJ2-2	TRBV19	CASSRSGSPNTGELFF	TGTGCCAGTAGTAGGTCCGGATCCCCGAACACCGGGGAGCTGTTTTTT
few	TRBD1	TRBJ1-1	TRBV7-9	CASSFFYRGTEAFF	TGTGCCAGCAGCTTTTTTTACAGGGGGACTGAAGCTTTCTTT
NA	TRBD2	TRBJ2-1	TRBV6-5	CASSSGGLNEQFF	TGTGCCAGCAGTTCGGGGGGGCTCAATGAGCAGTTCTTC
NA	TRBD2	TRBJ2-1	TRBV27	CASSFRAGGLAEQFF	TGTGCCAGCAGTTTCCGAGCGGGGGGGCTGGCTGAGCAGTTCTTC
few	TRBD1	TRBJ2-4	TRBV11-1	CASSPAPDRENKYF	TGTGCCAGCAGCCCCGCGCCAGACAGGGAGAATAAGTACTTC
many	NA	TRBJ2-2	TRBV4-2	CASSQVEGNTGELFF	TGTGCCAGCAGCCAAGTGGAGGGGAACACCGGGGAGCTGTTTTTT
few	NA	TRBJ2-3	TRBV21-1	CASSKEQDSTDTQYF	TGTGCCAGCAGCAAAGAACAGGATAGCACAGATACGCAGTATTTT
few	NA	TRBJ2-7	TRBV27	CASSFGGSSYEQYF	TGTGCCAGCAGTTTCGGCGGCAGCTCCTACGAGCAGTACTTC
NA	TRBD1	TRBJ1-2	TRBV2	CASEPGGNYGYTF	TGTGCCAGCGAGCCAGGGGGCAACTATGGCTACACCTTC
many	TRBD1	TRBJ2-3	TRBV6-2/TRBV6-3	CASSYGDRDTDTQYF	TGTGCCAGCAGTTACGGAGACAGGGATACAGATACGCAGTATTTT
few	NA	TRBJ2-1	TRBV7-9	CASSLARDVHNEQFF	TGTGCCAGCAGCTTAGCCAGGGATGTTCACAATGAGCAGTTCTTC
few	NA	TRBJ2-7	TRBV10-3	CAIKGNTSGGEQYF	TGTGCCATCAAGGGGAACACCTCAGGAGGCGAGCAGTACTTC
NA	NA	TRBJ1-5	TRBV10-3	CAISAQGFPPQHF	TGTGCCATCAGTGCCCAAGGGTTTCCGCCCCAGCATTTT
few	NA	TRBJ2-7	TRBV6-1	CASSEEAGGRYEQYF	TGTGCCAGCAGTGAAGAGGCAGGGGGGAGGTACGAGCAGTACTTC